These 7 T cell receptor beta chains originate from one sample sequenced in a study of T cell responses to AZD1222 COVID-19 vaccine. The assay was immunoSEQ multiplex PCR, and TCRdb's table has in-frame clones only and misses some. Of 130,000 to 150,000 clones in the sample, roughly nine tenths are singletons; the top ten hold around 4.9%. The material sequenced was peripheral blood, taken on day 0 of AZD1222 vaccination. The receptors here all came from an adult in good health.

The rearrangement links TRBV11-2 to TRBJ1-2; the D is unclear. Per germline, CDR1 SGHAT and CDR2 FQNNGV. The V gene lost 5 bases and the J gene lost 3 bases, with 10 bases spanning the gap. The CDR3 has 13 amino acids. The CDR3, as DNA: TGTGCCAGCAGCCCGAGACCCCACTATGGCTACACCTTC. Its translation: CASSPRPHYGYTF.

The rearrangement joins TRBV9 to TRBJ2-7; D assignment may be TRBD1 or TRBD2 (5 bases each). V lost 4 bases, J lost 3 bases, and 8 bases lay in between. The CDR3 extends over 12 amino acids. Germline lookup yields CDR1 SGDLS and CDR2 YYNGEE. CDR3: CASSRDGYEQYF. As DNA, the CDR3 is TGTGCCAGCAGCCGGGACGGCTACGAGCAGTACTTC.

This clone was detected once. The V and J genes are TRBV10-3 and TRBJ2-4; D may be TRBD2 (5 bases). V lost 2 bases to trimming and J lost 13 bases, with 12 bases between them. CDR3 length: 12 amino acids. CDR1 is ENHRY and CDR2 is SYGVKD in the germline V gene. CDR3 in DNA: TGTGCCATCAGTGAGAACCAGCGGCCGCAGTACTTC. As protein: CAISENQRPQYF.

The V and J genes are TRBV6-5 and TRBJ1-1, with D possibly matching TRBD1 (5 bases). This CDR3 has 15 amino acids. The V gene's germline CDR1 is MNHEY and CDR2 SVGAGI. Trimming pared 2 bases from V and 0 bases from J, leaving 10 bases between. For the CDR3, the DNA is TGTGCCAGCAGTTACGACAGAGCCTTGAACACTGAAGCTTTCTTT. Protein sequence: CASSYDRALNTEAFF.

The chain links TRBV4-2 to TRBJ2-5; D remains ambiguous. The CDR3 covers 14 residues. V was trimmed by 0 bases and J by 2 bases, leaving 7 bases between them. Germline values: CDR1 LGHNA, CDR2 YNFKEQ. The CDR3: CASSQELRQETQYF. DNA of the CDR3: TGTGCCAGCAGCCAAGAACTGCGGCAAGAGACCCAGTACTTC.

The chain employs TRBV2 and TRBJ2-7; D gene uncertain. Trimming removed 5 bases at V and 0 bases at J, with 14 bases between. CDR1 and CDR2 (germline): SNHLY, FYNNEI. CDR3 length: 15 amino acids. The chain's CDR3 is CASSLDGSSSYEQYF. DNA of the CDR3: TGTGCCAGCAGTCTGGACGGTTCGAGCTCCTACGAGCAGTACTTC.

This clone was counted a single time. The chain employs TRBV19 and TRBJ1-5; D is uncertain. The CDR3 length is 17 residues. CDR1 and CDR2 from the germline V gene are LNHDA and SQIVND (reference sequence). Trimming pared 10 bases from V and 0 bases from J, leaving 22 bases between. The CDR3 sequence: CATLGLGRTYSNQPQHF. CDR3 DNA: TGTGCCACCCTGGGTTTGGGCAGAACGTATAGCAATCAGCCCCAGCATTTT.